Listed here is a single TCR beta chain. Its antigen is not known. The data were taken from a study of cytomegalovirus exposure and HLA in healthy donors. About the research overall: Early released data comprised approximately 85 million unique TCRs from HLA-typed donors. Points from the study as a whole: The majority of CMV-associated TCR beta chains were reported as apparently HLA-restricted in a later analysis.

The CDR3 is 18 residues long. In germline, CDR1 is SGHAT, CDR2 FQNNGV. 60 Vbeta and 13 Jbeta primers were used in PCR. Assay used: immunoSEQ multiplex PCR; TCRdb lists only in-frame clones, some missing. The sample shows about 170,000 clones, roughly 84% of them seen only once. This receptor was identified in a male donor in good health and CMV-seronegative. The sequenced sample was PBMCs. The chain links TRBV11-2 to TRBJ2-5; TRBD2 matches at 7 bases. The DNA end is more similar to TRBJ2-7, so the J call may be wrong. CDR3 in amino acids: CASSLVRTTSESFYEQYF. The CDR3 DNA reads as TGTGCCAGCAGCTTAGTGAGGACAACTAGCGAGTCCTTCTACGAGCAGTACTTC.